What follows are 15 T cell receptor beta chains derived from one specimen sequenced in a study of shared clonotypes between healthy human individuals (dated by TCRdb to 2019 to 2021). The method was the immunoSEQ multiplex PCR assay. This is the immuneACCESS table as TCRdb keeps it, with only in-frame sequences that have V and J called. A part of the clones is gone; compared with another copy, unresolved V genes explain less than half, and the rest is unexplained. For this sample the table gives 2,100,000 or so clones, of which almost 96% were detected only once. The ten top clones hold over 0.1% of the sample. The source material was naive CD4+ T cells sorted from blood. What the cell subset or site label conveys for this sample: CD45RA+ positively selected. The receptor source for this set is a man aged 18 to 29 in good health.

The rearrangement joins TRBV19 to TRBJ2-7, with 10 bases identical to TRBD2. Germline CDR1 reads LNHDA; CDR2 reads SQIVND (reference sequence). The CDR3 extends over 15 amino acids. Unmatched junction bases numbered 4, after V lost 5 bases and J lost 0 bases. CDR3 region: CASSSLAGNSYEQYF. The CDR3 DNA follows: TGTGCCAGTAGTTCACTAGCGGGGAACTCCTACGAGCAGTACTTC.

J is TRBJ2-4 and V is TRBV2, with no clear D. The CDR3 sequence is 17 residues long. Germline V gene sequence: CDR1 SNHLY, CDR2 FYNNEI. With 0 bases removed from V and 6 bases from J, the gap between germline ends came to 18 bases. CDR3 bases: TGTGCCAGCAGTGAAGCTCAAGTGACACTTGTTGGAAACATTCAGTACTTC. Encoded protein: CASSEAQVTLVGNIQYF.

This chain joins TRBV4-3 and TRBJ1-5; the match to TRBD1 covers 8 bases. The CDR3 is 15 residues long. V trimming: 5 bases; J trimming: 4 bases; junction bases outside the gene matches: 7. Germline CDR1 is LGHNA and CDR2 is YSLEER. CDR3 sequence reads: CASSKKTGGNQPQHF. In nucleotides, the CDR3 is TGCGCCAGCAGCAAGAAAACAGGGGGGAATCAGCCCCAGCATTTT.

V is TRBV7-9 and J is TRBJ1-2; D not resolved. The V gene lost 5 bases and the J gene lost 2 bases, with 24 bases spanning the gap. The CDR3 has 18 amino acids. CDR1 is SEHNR, CDR2 FQNEAQ, per germline (reference sequence). The CDR3 sequence: CASSPAPKTFGRNYGYTF. The CDR3, as DNA: TGTGCCAGCAGCCCTGCCCCAAAAACATTCGGACGAAACTATGGCTACACCTTC.

With regard to this clone: In the same sample, other DNA sequences code for this CDR3. The rearrangement joins TRBV2 to TRBJ2-5; D is unclear. This CDR3 spans 12 amino acids. Trimming removed 1 base from V and 4 bases from J, with 4 bases in between. Germline lookup yields CDR1 SNHLY and CDR2 FYNNEI. CDR3 residues: CASSEGGETQYF. In DNA, the CDR3 is TGTGCCAGCAGTGAAGGAGGAGAGACCCAGTACTTC.

Points on this clone: Different DNA sequences within this sample yield the same CDR3. The chain employs TRBV5-4 and TRBJ1-6; D is ambiguous. Trimming took 0 bases from V and 5 from J, leaving 6 bases between them. The germline CDR1 and CDR2 sequences are SGHNT and YYREEE (reference sequence). The CDR3 loop spans 14 amino acids. The CDR3 loop reads CASSLGGDNSPLHF. For the CDR3, the DNA is TGTGCCAGCAGCTTGGGGGGAGATAATTCACCCCTCCACTTT.

This clone was recorded once. The chain couples TRBV18 to TRBJ2-1; D is perhaps TRBD1 (5 bases). V was trimmed by 5 bases and J by 1 base, leaving 9 bases between them. Per the germline V gene, CDR1 is KGHSH and CDR2 is LQKENI. The CDR3 is 14 residues long. CDR3 region: CASSTRQSYNEQFF. For the CDR3, the DNA is TGTGCCAGCTCAACTCGACAGTCCTACAATGAGCAGTTCTTC.

The chain has TRBV5-5 and TRBJ1-5, with 8 positions matching TRBD1. Per germline, CDR1 SGHKS and CDR2 YYEKEE (reference sequence). This CDR3 spans 14 amino acids. With V trimmed by 4 bases and J by 4 bases, 4 bases remained unmatched. The CDR3 DNA reads as TGTGCCAGCAGCCCGGACAGGGCTAATCAGCCCCAGCATTTT. Protein sequence: CASSPDRANQPQHF.

The genes are TRBV10-2 and TRBJ2-3, with a weak D call TRBD1 (5 bases). This CDR3 has 13 residues. Germline CDR1 and CDR2: WSHSY and SAAADI. Trimming stripped 8 bases from V and 0 bases from J, with 9 bases between. In nucleotides, the CDR3 is TGCGCCAGCGGGGCCTTGAGCACAGATACGCAGTATTTT. It codes for CASGALSTDTQYF.

The chain recombines TRBV6-4 with TRBJ2-7; 11 positions match TRBD2. Germline assignment: CDR1 MRHNA and CDR2 SNTAGT. The V and J ends lost 0 bases and 3 bases, in that order; junction bases with no gene match: 1. The CDR3 is 15 amino acids. The CDR3 reads CASSDSGLAVYEQYF. In DNA, the CDR3 is TGTGCCAGCAGTGACTCGGGACTAGCGGTCTACGAGCAGTACTTC.

J is TRBJ2-3 and V is TRBV7-2; the D gene is possibly TRBD2 (6 bases). The CDR3 spans 13 residues. Trimming shortened V by 3 bases and J by 8 bases, and 12 bases separated the two germline ends. In germline, CDR1 is SGHTA, CDR2 FQGNSA. CDR3 protein: CASSLEGFVTQYF. DNA of the CDR3: TGTGCCAGCAGCTTGGAGGGTTTTGTTACGCAGTATTTT.

J is TRBJ1-4 and V is TRBV30; tentative D call: TRBD1 (5 bases). Trimming removed 2 bases at V and 14 bases at J, with 12 bases between. Germline loops: CDR1 GTSNPN, CDR2 SVGIG (reference sequence). The length of the CDR3 is 11 residues. The CDR3, as DNA: TGTGCCTGGAGTACTAAGACAGCTCTGTTTTTT. Translation gives CAWSTKTALFF. Full variable domain (remainder filled in from reference TRBV30 and TRBJ1-4): SQTIHQWPATLVQPVGSPLSLECTVEGTSNPNLYWYRQAAGRGLQLLFYSVGIGQISSEVPQNLSASRPQDRQFILSSKKLLLSDSGFYLCAWSTKTALFFGSGTQLSVL.

CDR3 residues: CASHSFQETQYF. The CDR3, as DNA: TGTGCCAGTCACAGTTTCCAAGAGACCCAGTACTTC. This chain uses TRBV6-1 with TRBJ2-5; D is ambiguous. V was trimmed by 9 bases and J by 1 base, leaving 9 bases between them. The germline V gene encodes CDR1 MNHNS and CDR2 SASEGT. The CDR3 totals 12 residues.

This clone came up once. This rearrangement joins TRBV18 to TRBJ1-1, with D possibly matching TRBD1 (6 bases). The germline V gene has CDR1 KGHSH and CDR2 LQKENI. V was shortened by 4 bases and J by 3 bases, with 12 bases between the two germline ends. The length of the CDR3 is 14 residues. CDR3 residues: CASSQGQSHTEAFF. In DNA form, the CDR3 reads TGTGCCAGCTCACAGGGACAAAGCCACACTGAAGCTTTCTTT.

The gene calls are TRBV2 and TRBJ1-6; 7 bases fit TRBD1. CDR3 length: 17 amino acids. Germline CDR1 reads SNHLY; CDR2 reads FYNNEI. Germline trimming cut 0 bases from V and 8 bases from J; bases unmatched to any gene: 10. The CDR3 sequence is CASSEAIPQGSHSPLHF. The CDR3 DNA reads TGTGCCAGCAGTGAAGCGATCCCACAGGGGTCACATTCACCCCTCCACTTT.